The entry below gives a single TCR beta chain sequence along with its context. The record originates from a study of T cell responses to AZD1222 COVID-19 vaccine. Germline-derived CDR1 and CDR2 are MNHEY and SMNVEV (reference sequence). The CDR3 length is 15 residues. The V end lost 5 bases, the J end lost 9 bases, and 22 bases lay between the germline ends. Sequencing used immunoSEQ multiplex PCR; TCRdb keeps in-frame clones, though not all of them. The sample yields about 140,000 clones, approximately 95% seen once. The rearrangement joins TRBV27 to TRBJ1-2; D possibly corresponds to TRBD1 (5 bases). Sequencing used peripheral blood, obtained on day 0 of MenACWY control vaccination. The source of this sequence is an adult in good health. The CDR3: CASSENTASRVRYTF. CDR3 nucleotide sequence: TGTGCCAGCAGTGAAAATACCGCTTCCAGGGTGCGCTACACCTTC.